Sequencing of this T cell receptor beta chain was carried out in a study of blood T cell repertoires in COVID-19. Looking at the study overall: The United States, Italy and Spain provided the acute and convalescent COVID-19 samples.

The CDR3 is 15 residues long. CDR1 and CDR2 (germline): SQVTM, ANQGSEA. V trimming: 2 bases; J trimming: 9 bases; junction bases outside the gene matches: 12. Methods used by the authors: Using reference gene primer amplification, nucleated cell counts were estimated. Profiling relied on immunoSEQ multiplex PCR, and the TCRdb table lists in-frame clones only, not all of them. That table is the source of V, J and clone size, and D and trimming were worked out from the DNA. The table lists roughly 140,000 clones, 80% to 90% of them singletons, with 35% to 40% in the top ten. The sequencing input was peripheral blood. J is TRBJ2-1 and V is TRBV29-1; 8 bases are shared with TRBD1. The clonotype comes from a human donor in a cohort sampled during active COVID-19. The CDR3 region is CSVERATGGFGEQFF. CDR3 bases: TGCAGCGTTGAAAGGGCAACAGGGGGTTTCGGTGAGCAGTTCTTC.